What follows are 14 T cell receptor beta chains derived from one specimen sequenced in a study of T cells in localized non-small cell lung cancer (dated by TCRdb to about 2020). Preparation of the library involved the immunoSEQ multiplex PCR assay. The table comes from immuneACCESS by way of TCRdb, which keeps in-frame sequences with V and J called. Part of the clones is missing from these tables; in studies checked, under half for an unresolved V gene and the rest for unknown reasons. In all, the sample holds more than 45,000 clones, and 77% of those were seen once. Together, the top ten hold about a sixth of the sample. The sample was peripheral blood, taken before any cancer treatment. The receptors stem from a man between 40 and 69 years old with stage I squamous cell lung carcinoma.

The V and J genes are TRBV7-9 and TRBJ2-2, with D uncertain. The germline V and J ends were trimmed by 3 bases and 5 bases, with 7 bases remaining between them. This CDR3 is 13 amino acids long. Germline loops: CDR1 SEHNR, CDR2 FQNEAQ (reference sequence). In nucleotides, the CDR3 is TGTGCCAGCAGCTTTTCCGGGACCGGGGAGCTGTTTTTT. Protein: CASSFSGTGELFF.

This sequence joins TRBV5-1 and TRBJ2-7; either TRBD1 or TRBD2 may fit D (5 bases each). Germline CDR1 SGHRS, CDR2 YFSETQ. CDR3 length equals 13 residues. With 5 bases removed from V and 6 bases from J, the gap between germline ends came to 15 bases. Written as DNA, the CDR3 is TGCGCCAGCAGGGTGGCAGGGACCGGCGAGCAGTACTTC. Amino acid sequence: CASRVAGTGEQYF.

The DNA for the CDR3 is TGCGCCAGCAGGCCACTCCTCAGGGCGGCAGATACGCAGTATTTT. This encodes CASRPLLRAADTQYF. The rearrangement uses TRBV5-1 and TRBJ2-3; D perhaps matches TRBD1 (5 bases). Per germline, CDR1 SGHRS and CDR2 YFSETQ. Trimming took off 5 bases at V and 4 bases at J, with 17 bases between the two ends. The CDR3 extends over 15 amino acids.

The rearrangement uses TRBV6-1 and TRBJ1-5; D is undetermined. The CDR3 has 14 amino acids. V lost 2 bases and J 3 bases, leaving 8 bases between the germline ends. Germline V CDR1 and CDR2: MNHNS, SASEGT. The DNA of the CDR3 is TGTGCCAGCAGTGAACGGGCAGCCAATCAGCCCCAGCATTTT. The encoded protein is CASSERAANQPQHF.

Only a few counts were recorded for this clone. This chain joins TRBV30 and TRBJ1-1; D gene ambiguous. CDR3 length: 14 amino acids. Looked up from germline, CDR1 is GTSNPN and CDR2 is SVGIG (reference sequence). Trimming shortened V by 4 bases and J by 0 bases, and 12 bases separated the two germline ends. CDR3 nucleotide sequence: TGTGCCTGGACCCCCGGTCCGATGAACACTGAAGCTTTCTTT. Translating gives CAWTPGPMNTEAFF.

The chain joins TRBV30 to TRBJ1-2; 9 nucleotides match TRBD1. Germline CDR1 is GTSNPN and CDR2 is SVGIG (reference sequence). The CDR3 length is 15 residues. V was clipped by 3 bases and J by 5 bases; unmatched bases: 10. In nucleotides, the CDR3 is TGTGCCTGGAGACCTCCTGGGACAGGGAGGTATGGCTACACCTTC. It encodes CAWRPPGTGRYGYTF.

The V call is TRBV6-5, the J call TRBJ2-5, with 8 bases fitting TRBD2. CDR1 is MNHEY and CDR2 is SVGAGI in the germline V gene. The CDR3 is 14 amino acids. The J segment lost 6 bases and the V segment lost 2 bases, leaving 5 bases of the junction unmatched. The CDR3 loop is CASSYPREGKTQYF. The CDR3 nucleotides are TGTGCCAGCAGTTACCCCCGGGAGGGGAAGACCCAGTACTTC.

As DNA, the CDR3 is TGTGCCAGTAGCTCCCAGGGCTACAACACCGGGGAGCTGTTTTTT. Its translation is CASSSQGYNTGELFF. The chain has TRBV19 and TRBJ2-2; tentatively, D is TRBD1 (5 bases). Between the trimmed V and J ends, which lost 6 bases and 2 bases, there was a span of 13 bases. The germline V gene has CDR1 LNHDA and CDR2 SQIVND (reference sequence). This CDR3 has 15 amino acids.

The rearrangement joins TRBV4-2 to TRBJ2-7; 11 bases are a match to TRBD1. Trimming cost V 4 bases and J 3 bases; bases outside gene matches: 8. Germline CDR1 reads LGHNA; CDR2 reads YNFKEQ. The CDR3 spans 16 residues. CDR3 sequence reads: CASSPPGGTGGYEQYF. The CDR3 region has the DNA TGTGCCAGCAGCCCCCCCGGGGGGACAGGGGGCTACGAGCAGTACTTC.

This rearrangement joins TRBV12-5 to TRBJ2-5; D may be TRBD2 (5 bases). Between the trimmed V and J ends, which lost 1 base and 4 bases, there was a span of 16 bases. CDR1 is LGHNT and CDR2 is FRNRAP in the germline V gene. This CDR3 has 16 amino acids. In nucleotides, the CDR3 is TGTGCTAGTGGTTTGGGAGTAGGGAGCAGTGTAGAGACCCAGTACTTC. This codes for CASGLGVGSSVETQYF.

The genes are TRBV11-2 and TRBJ1-6; D is uncertain. The CDR3 loop spans 15 amino acids. Germline V gives CDR1 SGHAT, CDR2 FQNNGV. V was trimmed by 1 base and J by 5 bases, leaving 9 bases between them. The CDR3, as DNA: TGTGCCAGCAGCTTAGTTGGAGGAGATAATTCACCCCTCCACTTT. Its translation: CASSLVGGDNSPLHF. Using reference TRBV11-2 and TRBJ1-6 for the parts outside the CDR3, the full variable domain is EAGVAQSPRYKIIEKRQSVAFWCNPISGHATLYWYQQILGQGPKLLIQFQNNGVVDDSQLPKDRFSAERLKGVDSTLKIQPAKLEDSAVYLCASSLVGGDNSPLHFGNGTRLTVT.

The chain links TRBV6-1 to TRBJ2-3; a possible D gene is TRBD1 (6 bases). The CDR3 is 17 residues long. Germline CDR1 is MNHNS and CDR2 is SASEGT. The V and J ends lost 2 bases and 3 bases respectively, with 18 bases between them. The chain's CDR3 is CASSEYGAGDVTDTQYF. In DNA form, the CDR3 reads TGTGCCAGCAGTGAATATGGGGCAGGGGATGTAACAGATACGCAGTATTTT.

This clone appeared a single time. This sequence joins TRBV6-5 and TRBJ1-5; maybe TRBD1 (6 bases). In germline, CDR1 is MNHEY, CDR2 SVGAGI. Trimming removed 6 bases at V and 5 bases at J, with 17 bases between. This CDR3 has 15 amino acids. CDR3 in DNA: TGTGCCAGCAGATCCCAGGGGAGATCCGATCAGCCCCAGCATTTT. This sequence encodes CASRSQGRSDQPQHF.

This clone was counted only a few times. The CDR3 DNA reads TGTGCCAGCAGTAATCCGGGACAGAGTTATGGCTACACCTTC. It yields the protein CASSNPGQSYGYTF. The rearrangement uses TRBV6-5 and TRBJ1-2; 7 bases are a match to TRBD1. V dropped 5 bases and J dropped 5; count of bases not matched to a gene: 8. The length of the CDR3 is 14 residues. Germline V lookup: CDR1 MNHEY, CDR2 SVGAGI.